This entry describes one TCR beta chain. The data stem from a study of blood T cell repertoires in COVID-19. About the study: The samples span acute and convalescent COVID-19 from the United States, Italy and Spain. PBMCs, B-cell-depleted T cells, or T cells were the source of the cDNA or gDNA that made up the material.

As handled by the study authors: Amplified reference gene primers provided the basis for estimating nucleated cell counts. The method was immunoSEQ multiplex PCR; TCRdb's version includes in-frame clones alone and lacks a portion of them. V and J calls and clone size are given by that table; D and trimming were obtained from the DNA. The repertoire includes around 150,000 clones, more than 70% of them detected once, and about 5% sits in the top ten. Germline V gives CDR1 LNHNV, CDR2 YYDKDF (reference sequence). This CDR3 has 16 amino acids. Trimming cost V 5 bases and J 8 bases; bases outside gene matches: 15.

V gene TRBV15 combines with J gene TRBJ2-1; 7 nucleotides agree with TRBD2. The sequenced material came from peripheral blood. This receptor was obtained from a woman aged 50 to 65 with acute or convalescent COVID-19. CDR3: CATSGVAGNGRYEQFF. CDR3 coding DNA: TGTGCCACCAGCGGAGTAGCGGGCAACGGGAGATATGAGCAGTTCTTC.